Shown below are 16 T cell receptor beta chains from a single sample sequenced in a study of neoadjuvant anti-PD-1 for oral cavity cancer. The repertoire was sequenced with immunoSEQ multiplex PCR; TCRdb's copy has only in-frame clones and lacks some. The sample yields some 14,000 clones, just over 65% seen once. The material sequenced was PBMCs, taken before nivolumab (anti-PD-1) treatment. Every receptor here comes from a person between 40 and 79 years old with oral cavity squamous cell carcinoma.

V gene TRBV30 combines with J gene TRBJ2-2; 8 bases align to TRBD2. V lost 2 bases and J lost 1; bases outside the gene matches: 6. Per germline, CDR1 GTSNPN and CDR2 SVGIG (reference sequence). This CDR3 contains 16 residues. The DNA of the CDR3 is TGTGCCTGGAGTCCCACCCGGGGGGGGAACACCGGGGAGCTGTTTTTT. It codes for CAWSPTRGGNTGELFF.

This clone turned up a few times. The chain is built from TRBV27 and TRBJ1-2; 7 bases agree with TRBD1. Germline loops: CDR1 MNHEY, CDR2 SMNVEV (reference sequence). The CDR3 has 16 amino acids. With 3 bases clipped from V and 4 bases from J, the junction kept 11 bases outside the gene matches. CDR3 nucleotide sequence: TGTGCCAGCAGTTTCACTACAGGGACAGATTTCTATGGCTACACCTTC. Translating it yields CASSFTTGTDFYGYTF.

The chain couples TRBV5-1 to TRBJ2-6; D gene uncertain. V was trimmed by 0 bases and J by 0 bases, leaving 7 bases between them. The CDR3 loop spans 16 amino acids. CDR1 and CDR2 (germline): SGHRS, YFSETQ. CDR3 sequence: CASSLAPSSGANVLTF. CDR3 nucleotides: TGCGCCAGCAGCTTGGCACCCAGCTCTGGGGCCAACGTCCTGACTTTC.

The V call is TRBV7-8, the J call TRBJ1-5; tentatively, D is TRBD1 (5 bases). Germline V lookup: CDR1 SGHVS, CDR2 FQNEAQ. With 9 bases removed from V and 6 bases from J, the gap between germline ends came to 15 bases. The CDR3 runs to 13 residues. The CDR3, as DNA: TGTGCCAGTTTGCGGGGCCTGGGTCAGCCCCAGCATTTT. This encodes CASLRGLGQPQHF.

J is TRBJ1-1 and V is TRBV2; 10 nucleotides line up with TRBD1. CDR1 and CDR2 (germline): SNHLY, FYNNEI. V was clipped by 9 bases and J by 1 base; unmatched bases: 2. The CDR3 is made up of 13 amino acids. In nucleotides, the CDR3 is TGTGCCAGGGGGGACAGGGGGAACACTGAAGCTTTCTTT. Translating gives CARGDRGNTEAFF. The variable domain in full, with the rest retrieved from reference TRBV2 and TRBJ1-1, is EPEVTQTPSHQVTQMGQEVILRCVPISNHLYFYWYRQILGQKVEFLVSFYNNEISEKSEIFDDQFSVERPDGSNFTLKIRSTKLEDSAMYFCARGDRGNTEAFFGQGTRLTVV.

The chain couples TRBV28 to TRBJ1-1; tentative D call: TRBD1 (5 bases). Trimming shortened V by 1 base and J by 5 bases, and 11 bases separated the two germline ends. There are 14 residues in the CDR3. Germline V lookup: CDR1 MDHEN, CDR2 SYDVKM. CDR3 in amino acids: CASSLYQGRTEAFF. Written as DNA, the CDR3 is TGTGCCAGCAGTTTATACCAGGGCCGAACTGAAGCTTTCTTT.

The chain joins TRBV27 to TRBJ1-1; no firm D call. Germline V lookup: CDR1 MNHEY, CDR2 SMNVEV (reference sequence). The CDR3 covers 13 residues. V dropped 1 base and J dropped 1 base, with 4 bases sitting between them. CDR3 sequence (DNA): TGTGCCAGCAGTTTATGGGGGAACACTGAAGCTTTCTTT. Amino acid sequence: CASSLWGNTEAFF.

This clone was seen only a few times. CDR3 sequence (DNA): TGTGCCAGCAGCCCCAACTCCTACGAGCAGTACTTC. It encodes CASSPNSYEQYF. This chain joins TRBV7-2 and TRBJ2-7; no clear D gene. V dropped 5 bases and J dropped 0 bases, with 5 bases sitting between them. The CDR3 totals 12 residues. CDR1 and CDR2 (germline): SGHTA, FQGNSA. Using reference TRBV7-2 and TRBJ2-7 for the parts outside the CDR3, the full variable domain is GAGVSQSPSNKVTEKGKDVELRCDPISGHTALYWYRQSLGQGLEFLIYFQGNSAPDKSGLPSDRFSAERTGGSVSTLTIQRTQQEDSAVYLCASSPNSYEQYFGPGTRLTVT.

This clone was seen a single time. J is TRBJ1-2 and V is TRBV4-2; D call uncertain. CDR1 is LGHNA and CDR2 is YNFKEQ in the germline V gene. The CDR3 totals 14 residues. V lost 0 bases, J lost 4 bases, and 9 bases lay in between. CDR3 protein: CASSQDISSYGYTF. The CDR3 nucleotides are TGTGCCAGCAGCCAAGATATTAGCTCCTATGGCTACACCTTC.

The V gene is TRBV2, the J gene TRBJ1-2; 9 nucleotides line up with TRBD1. The ends lost 5 bases at V and 13 bases at J; junction bases unmatched: 8. This CDR3 is built from 12 residues. Germline V gene lookup returns CDR1 SNHLY and CDR2 FYNNEI. The CDR3 spells CASSFGTGFFTF. The CDR3 DNA reads as TGTGCCAGCAGTTTCGGGACAGGGTTTTTCACCTTC.

This sequence joins TRBV4-1 and TRBJ2-7; 8 bases match TRBD2. Germline values: CDR1 MGHRA, CDR2 YSYEKL. The CDR3 consists of 15 residues. Trimming cost V 2 bases and J 2 bases; bases outside gene matches: 5. The CDR3 here is CASSQFSGATYEQYF. CDR3 DNA sequence: TGCGCCAGCAGCCAATTTAGCGGGGCTACCTACGAGCAGTACTTC.

V gene TRBV2 combines with J gene TRBJ2-3; 7 bases align to TRBD2. The CDR3 is made up of 15 amino acids. Germline V gives CDR1 SNHLY, CDR2 FYNNEI. With 7 bases clipped from V and 4 bases from J, the junction kept 11 bases outside the gene matches. Here the CDR3 reads CASKAGRAIADTQYF. CDR3 DNA sequence: TGTGCCAGCAAAGCAGGGAGGGCCATCGCAGATACGCAGTATTTT.

The chain uses TRBV11-2 and TRBJ1-5, with D unclear. CDR1 SGHAT and CDR2 FQNNGV come from the germline V gene. Trimming removed 5 bases at V and 1 base at J, with 9 bases between. CDR3 length: 14 residues. CDR3 DNA: TGTGCCAGCAGCGTGACTGGGAGCAATCAGCCCCAGCATTTT. Protein sequence: CASSVTGSNQPQHF.

The chain couples TRBV19 to TRBJ1-2, with 9 bases aligning to TRBD1. The V gene's germline CDR1 is LNHDA and CDR2 SQIVND (reference sequence). Trimming took 7 bases from V and 6 from J; bases not matched to a gene: 15. The CDR3 totals 16 residues. CDR3 DNA sequence: TGTGCCAGTACGAGAGACAGGGGGAAATCGGAGGATGGCTACACCTTC. It encodes CASTRDRGKSEDGYTF.

V and J are TRBV11-2 and TRBJ2-7; TRBD1 or TRBD2 may be the D gene (5 bases each). This CDR3 has 13 residues. Germline assignment: CDR1 SGHAT and CDR2 FQNNGV. V was shortened by 2 bases and J by 5 bases, with 10 bases between the two germline ends. The CDR3 DNA reads TGTGCCAGCAGCTTAATACGGGACCACGAGCAGTACTTC. Protein product: CASSLIRDHEQYF.

V is TRBV20-1 and J is TRBJ1-2; D is possibly TRBD1 (5 bases). This CDR3 comprises 11 residues. Germline loops: CDR1 DFQATT, CDR2 SNEGSKA (reference sequence). The V end was cut by 2 bases, the J end by 8 bases, with 9 bases between. The CDR3 coding sequence is TGCAGTGCTAGATCGGGGCAGGGCTACACCTTC. This translates into CSARSGQGYTF.